This TCR beta chain was captured in a study of Graves' ophthalmopathy and Graves' hyperthyroidism. This CDR3 contains 14 residues. The germline CDR1 and CDR2 sequences are SGHTA and FQGNSA. Trimming cost V 5 bases and J 2 bases, with 10 bases left between them. This clonotype was counted many times. RNA transcripts were the template, and TCR beta CDR3 regions were amplified from them. The first-round RT-PCR employed HTBI primers together with the Qiagen OneStep RT-PCR kit. A multiplex PCR was then performed as the second round. One entry per CDR3 protein results from TCRdb running MiXCR on the multiplex PCR reads. The repertoire includes about 160,000 distinct CDR3 sequences, 30% to 45% of them detected once, and approximately 5.5% sits in the top ten.

The rearrangement uses TRBV7-2 and TRBJ1-5; weak D call: TRBD1 (5 bases). Source material: peripheral blood. The receptor was isolated from a woman in her thirties or forties with Graves' ophthalmopathy. The CDR3 DNA reads as TGTGCCAGCAGCCCAGGAGGGGGCAATCAGCCCCAGCATTTT. Translation: CASSPGGGNQPQHF.